Listed here are 8 T cell receptor beta chains from one sample, sequenced in a study of T cell responses to AZD1222 COVID-19 vaccine (dated by TCRdb to about 2021). The time point label of this sample denotes: baseline before first vaccination. In the paper's terms, the treatment or condition label means: meningococcal conjugate vaccine given as trial control. To prepare the library, the immunoSEQ multiplex PCR assay was applied. Here the immuneACCESS table is served through TCRdb, limited to in-frame sequences with V and J called. Missing clones are a known gap in these copies; in checked studies unresolved V genes cover under half, and the rest lacks a known reason. Across this sample there are about 70,000 clones, with roughly 88% seen only once. Of the sample, about 5% is held by the ten largest clones. Specimen: peripheral blood, collected on day 0 of MenACWY control vaccination. The origin of the receptors is an adult in good health.

This clone was observed a handful of times. This chain connects TRBV7-9 to TRBJ2-1; D is perhaps TRBD2 (5 bases). Germline lookup yields CDR1 SEHNR and CDR2 FQNEAQ (reference sequence). V lost 7 bases and J 6 bases, leaving 10 bases between the germline ends. CDR3 size: 12 residues. DNA of the CDR3: TGTGCCAGCACCCTGGGAGCCAATGAGCAGTTCTTC. Amino acid sequence: CASTLGANEQFF.

This clone occurred a few times. The genes are TRBV12-3 or TRBV12-4 and TRBJ1-1, with 9 nucleotides matching TRBD1. The length of the CDR3 is 13 residues. V gave up 7 bases and J gave up 5 bases; unmatched junction bases: 5. CDR3 bases: TGTGCCAGCAAAGGACAGGGGTTAACTGAAGCTTTCTTT. Amino acid sequence: CASKGQGLTEAFF.

V gene TRBV5-8 combines with J gene TRBJ1-1; D unclear. CDR1 SGHTS and CDR2 YDEGEE come from the germline V gene. This CDR3 comprises 14 residues. V was cut by 1 base and J by 4 bases, with 11 bases left in between. The CDR3 region is CASSLTGSFTEAFF. CDR3 DNA sequence: TGTGCCAGCAGCTTGACTGGGTCGTTCACTGAAGCTTTCTTT.

The chain couples TRBV13 to TRBJ2-7; TRBD2 aligns across 10 bases. Germline V gene data show CDR1 as PRHDT and CDR2 as FYEKMQ (reference sequence). This CDR3 is built from 16 residues. V shed 4 bases and J 0 bases; nucleotides not matched to a gene: 6. CDR3 amino acids: CASSSLAGGNSYEQYF. The CDR3 nucleotides read TGTGCCAGCAGCTCCTTAGCGGGGGGCAACTCCTACGAGCAGTACTTC. Variable domain in full (rest from reference TRBV13 and TRBJ2-7): AAGVIQSPRHLIKEKRETATLKCYPIPRHDTVYWYQQGPGQDPQFLISFYEKMQSDKGSIPDRFSAQQFSDYHSELNMSSLELGDSALYFCASSSLAGGNSYEQYFGPGTRLTVT.

This chain connects TRBV18 to TRBJ2-1; 8 positions match TRBD1. The germline CDR1 and CDR2 sequences are KGHSH and LQKENI. Germline trimming cut 3 bases from V and 6 bases from J; bases unmatched to any gene: 4. The CDR3 is 14 amino acids. The DNA of the CDR3 is TGTGCCAGCTCACCGACAGGGGCGTCCAATGAGCAGTTCTTC. As protein: CASSPTGASNEQFF.

J is TRBJ2-1 and V is TRBV5-1, with a weak D call TRBD2 (6 bases). The CDR3 spans 16 residues. Germline CDR1 reads SGHRS; CDR2 reads YFSETQ. The V and J ends lost 3 bases and 5 bases respectively, with 18 bases between them. The CDR3 region is CASSSGVRVMDNEQFF. CDR3 bases: TGCGCCAGCAGCTCGGGGGTCAGGGTCATGGACAATGAGCAGTTCTTC.

J is TRBJ2-7 and V is TRBV7-8; 8 bases are shared with TRBD1. The CDR3 totals 14 residues. CDR1 and CDR2 (germline): SGHVS, FQNEAQ. The trim removed 6 bases at V and 5 bases at J, leaving 9 bases unmatched. CDR3 sequence reads: CASRYRTGSHEQYF. CDR3 in DNA: TGTGCCAGCAGGTACAGGACAGGGAGCCACGAGCAGTACTTC.

The chain has TRBV3-1 (or the pseudogene TRBV3-2) and TRBJ1-3, with a weak D call TRBD1 (5 bases). The CDR3 is 14 amino acids. From germline, CDR1 is LGHDT and CDR2 YNNKEL (reference sequence). V lost 6 bases to trimming and J lost 4 bases, with 13 bases between them. DNA of the CDR3: TGTGCCAGCAGGCCAGGGAACCGGGGAAACACCATATATTTT. Translating gives CASRPGNRGNTIYF.